The clone carrying this TCR beta chain occurred a few times. Its antigen is undetermined. CDR1 and CDR2 (germline): KGHDR, SFDVKD. V lost 1 base, J lost 10 bases, and 2 bases lay in between. This CDR3 has 10 residues. The template used for profiling TCR beta VDJ and CDR3 was genomic DNA. TCRdb independently ran MiXCR on the reads; one entry per CDR3 protein. The sample gives around 170,000 distinct CDR3 sequences, roughly half of which show up once; about 9.7% is in the top ten. The data were obtained in a study of CD8+CD57+ T cells in acquired aplastic anemia. Across the whole study: DNA from sorted CD4+ and CD8+ cells averaged roughly 3.4 ug.

Points from the study as a whole: Patients and controls shared some 30 CD8+ CDR3 sequences.

Flow cytometry had shown expanded CD8+CD57+ cells in the patients chosen for sequencing. Every patient was diagnosed with severe acquired aplastic anemia. Blood was sampled before the patients had received any therapy. This sequence joins TRBV24-1 and TRBJ2-3; D gene uncertain. The sequencing input was sorted CD4+, CD8+, or CD8+CD57+ T cells (not recorded which) from PBMCs. The source is a human donor with aplastic anemia. The CDR3 DNA reads TGTGCCACCAGTGATTTAGCGCAGTATTTT. It is translated as CATSDLAQYF.